This is a list of T cell receptor beta chains from one sample in a study of cytomegalovirus exposure and HLA in healthy donors. Profiling relied on immunoSEQ multiplex PCR, and the TCRdb table lists in-frame clones only, not all of them. The table includes about 140,000 clones, around 79% detected once. The sample comprised PBMCs. The receptors were sampled from a woman aged 45-60 years in good health and CMV-seropositive. CDR3s include the opening cysteine and the closing phenylalanine or tryptophan.

v_gene | CDR3aa
TRBV11-1 | CASSPWGGEAFF
TRBV6-5 | CASSYTGGIEQYF
TRBV5-4 | CASSPGGRGQVSPLHF
TRBV29-1 | CSSGGSQETQYF
TRBV19 | CASSIRSERGGHYNEQFF
TRBV10-1 | CASRTGGHSYEQYF
TRBV7-2 | CASSLEAGRSEAFF
TRBV2 | CASSESRDRTYEQYF
TRBV7-8 | CASSLDRGETQYF
TRBV28 | CASSLSGNTEAFF
TRBV5-1 | CASSLDGTGSNEQFF
TRBV6-1 | CASSAYKSSYEQYF
TRBV11-2 | CASSARTPGVYNEQFF
TRBV7-2 | CASSPGLAADTQYF
TRBV7-2 | CASTQAAYNSPLHF
TRBV5-6 | CASSISGDLTGELFF
TRBV7-9 | CASSSLTGLIF
TRBV7-2 | CASSWWGAEAFF
TRBV5-1 | CASSTENYGYTF
TRBV11-2 | CASSLDHRDSPLHF
TRBV11-2 | CASSQLMGQGVNYGYTF
TRBV7-2 | CASSSDYNTDTQYF
TRBV6-1 | CASNTGGGVYYEQYF
TRBV11-3 | CASSLGRFSEAFF
TRBV28 | CASSSGNGASYGYTF
TRBV28 | CASSLVTGLYTEAFF
TRBV15 | CATSRDRTEQNTGELFF
TRBV6-1 | CASSEVVGGNTIYF
TRBV2 | CASILDSRNTEAFF
TRBV7-8 | CATIRGAGRGNQPQHF
TRBV11-3 | CASSPRYTEAFF
TRBV28 | CASGASMNTEAFF
TRBV19 | CASSSRGGENYEQYF
TRBV27 | CASSFLSGGPTDTQYF
TRBV2 | CASTILRGTSGYTF